The next 21 T cell receptor beta chains were all read from a single sample in a study of Ad26.COV2.S vaccination and SARS-CoV-2 variants. The treatment was: roughly 20 received Ad26.COV2.S at low or high dose, single or two shots; roughly five received placebo; per-sample allocation not given. Samples came from day 63 after the first vaccine or placebo injection. The repertoire was sequenced with immunoSEQ multiplex PCR; TCRdb's copy has only in-frame clones and lacks some. The sample contains a few hundred thousand clones, 80% to 95% of which appear only once. Specimen: peripheral blood, collected in a trial of Ad26.COV2.S vaccine versus placebo. The receptors derive from a person between 18 and 65 years old who received the Ad26.COV2.S COVID-19 vaccine or a placebo.

This chain links TRBV27 with TRBJ1-2, with 10 bases matching TRBD1. Germline CDR1 and CDR2: MNHEY and SMNVEV (reference sequence). CDR3 length equals 16 residues. Trimming removed 3 bases from V and 6 bases from J; junction bases left unmatched: 10. The CDR3 sequence: CASSFFRTGGTNGYTF. As DNA, the CDR3 is TGTGCCAGCAGTTTTTTTAGGACAGGGGGGACTAATGGCTACACCTTC.

The V gene is TRBV11-3, the J gene TRBJ1-3; no reliable D call. The V gene's germline CDR1 is SGHNT and CDR2 YENEEA. The ends were cut back, 1 base at V and 1 base at J, with 8 bases in the middle. The CDR3 sequence is 15 residues long. The CDR3 protein is CASSLGGFSGNTIYF. CDR3 bases: TGTGCCAGCAGCTTAGGTGGCTTTTCTGGAAACACCATATATTTT.

The chain's CDR3 is CASSSPGGVGYEQYF. CDR3 nucleotides: TGTGCCAGCAGCTCCCCCGGCGGGGTTGGATACGAGCAGTACTTC. This chain uses TRBV7-9 with TRBJ2-7; D might be TRBD2 (6 bases). This CDR3 has 15 residues. Trimming removed 4 bases at V and 4 bases at J, with 17 bases between. Germline assignment: CDR1 SEHNR and CDR2 FQNEAQ (reference sequence).

The genes are TRBV28 and TRBJ1-5; D is possibly TRBD1 (6 bases). V dropped 8 bases and J dropped 1 base, with 15 bases sitting between them. The germline V gene has CDR1 MDHEN and CDR2 SYDVKM. The CDR3 has 15 amino acids. CDR3 residues: CASSRPGTSNQPQHF. CDR3 coding DNA: TGTGCCAGCTCCAGGCCCGGGACAAGCAATCAGCCCCAGCATTTT. The whole variable domain, filled in from reference TRBV28 and TRBJ1-5, reads DVKVTQSSRYLVKRTGEKVFLECVQDMDHENMFWYRQDPGLGLRLIYFSYDVKMKEKGDIPEGYSVSREKKERFSLILESASTNQTSMYLCASSRPGTSNQPQHFGDGTRLSIL.

The genes are TRBV5-5 and TRBJ1-1; the D gene is possibly TRBD1 (5 bases). Germline CDR1 SGHKS, CDR2 YYEKEE (reference sequence). V lost 4 bases to trimming and J lost 1 base, with 11 bases between them. The CDR3 has 14 residues. DNA for the CDR3: TGTGCCAGCAGCCGGGGCAGGGCGAACACTGAAGCTTTCTTT. Translated, it gives CASSRGRANTEAFF.

The chain links TRBV10-2 to TRBJ2-7, with D perhaps matching TRBD1 (6 bases). This CDR3 contains 11 residues. Trimming took off 7 bases at V and 4 bases at J, with 8 bases between the two ends. Looked up from germline, CDR1 is WSHSY and CDR2 is SAAADI. The CDR3 is CASTRGYEQYF. CDR3 bases: TGCGCCAGCACCAGGGGTTACGAGCAGTACTTC.

The genes are TRBV5-5 and TRBJ1-4, with a tentative D call TRBD1 (6 bases). Germline V gene data show CDR1 as SGHKS and CDR2 as YYEKEE (reference sequence). Trimming took off 4 bases at V and 5 bases at J, with 15 bases between the two ends. This CDR3 contains 15 residues. CDR3 residues: CASSNGQPSNEKLFF. The CDR3 bases are TGTGCCAGCAGCAACGGACAGCCGTCAAATGAAAAACTGTTTTTT.

The chain joins TRBV28 to TRBJ2-7; weak D call: TRBD1 (6 bases). The germline V gene encodes CDR1 MDHEN and CDR2 SYDVKM. The CDR3 consists of 14 residues. V was trimmed by 3 bases and J by 3 bases, leaving 12 bases between them. CDR3 DNA sequence: TGTGCCAGCAGTTTGGGCAGGGGAAGCTACGAGCAGTACTTC. This codes for CASSLGRGSYEQYF.

This clone has just one count. CDR3 sequence (DNA): TGTGCCAGCAGCGTAGCCCTCCCTAGCGGGGGAACGCAGTATTTT. It codes for CASSVALPSGGTQYF. The V and J genes are TRBV9 and TRBJ2-3; 10 bases are shared with TRBD2. This CDR3 is built from 15 residues. Germline values: CDR1 SGDLS, CDR2 YYNGEE. J gave up 9 bases and V 0 bases, and 7 bases lay outside the gene matches. Full variable domain (outside the CDR3, taken from reference TRBV9 and TRBJ2-3): DSGVTQTPKHLITATGQRVTLRCSPRSGDLSVYWYQQSLDQGLQFLIQYYNGEERAKGNILERFSAQQFPDLHSELNLSSLELGDSALYFCASSVALPSGGTQYFGPGTRLTVL.

V usage is TRBV19 and J usage is TRBJ2-2; 8 nucleotides line up with TRBD2. There are 15 residues in the CDR3. Germline V gives CDR1 LNHDA, CDR2 SQIVND (reference sequence). V lost 3 bases and J lost 6; bases outside the gene matches: 6. The CDR3 spells CASSMTGGPSGELFF. The CDR3 nucleotides read TGTGCCAGTAGTATGACGGGGGGGCCGTCCGGGGAGCTGTTTTTT.

V gene TRBV11-3 combines with J gene TRBJ2-7, with a weak D call TRBD1 (5 bases). Germline CDR1 SGHNT, CDR2 YENEEA. This CDR3 spans 12 amino acids. V lost 1 base and J lost 7, with 8 bases in between. The CDR3 loop reads CASSLGQGEQYF. The CDR3 DNA follows: TGTGCCAGCAGCTTAGGCCAGGGTGAGCAGTACTTC. The entire variable domain, with the rest obtained from reference TRBV11-3 and TRBJ2-7, is as follows: EAGVVQSPRYKIIEKKQPVAFWCNPISGHNTLYWYLQNLGQGPELLIRYENEEAVDDSQLPKDRFSAERLKGVDSTLKIQPAELGDSAVYLCASSLGQGEQYFGPGTRLTVT.

Turning to this clone: Other DNA variants within this sample encode the same CDR3. The chain links TRBV20-1 to TRBJ1-1; D gene unclear. The CDR3 length is 11 residues. CDR1 DFQATT and CDR2 SNEGSKA come from the germline V gene (reference sequence). V lost 3 bases, J lost 0 bases, and 2 bases lay in between. CDR3 region: CSARMNTEAFF. CDR3 bases: TGCAGTGCTAGGATGAACACTGAAGCTTTCTTT.

This clone was counted a single time. The chain is built from TRBV5-1 and TRBJ2-3, with a weak D call TRBD1 (6 bases). The V gene's germline CDR1 is SGHRS and CDR2 YFSETQ. V lost 0 bases to trimming and J lost 3 bases, with 11 bases between them. This CDR3 contains 15 residues. The CDR3 sequence is CASSLAAGATDTQYF. The CDR3 DNA follows: TGCGCCAGCAGCTTGGCGGCAGGGGCGACAGATACGCAGTATTTT.

The genes are TRBV19 and TRBJ2-7; D tentatively fits TRBD1 or TRBD2 (5 bases each). Germline values: CDR1 LNHDA, CDR2 SQIVND (reference sequence). Trimming took off 4 bases at V and 2 bases at J, with 12 bases between the two ends. The CDR3 extends over 14 amino acids. CDR3 in DNA: TGTGCCAGTAGTACCGGGACGTCGACCTACGAGCAGTACTTC. Amino acids: CASSTGTSTYEQYF.

The CDR3 loop reads CASSLGRQAAKSYEQYF. Written as DNA, the CDR3 is TGTGCCAGCAGCTTAGGGCGTCAAGCGGCGAAGTCCTACGAGCAGTACTTC. The chain couples TRBV13 to TRBJ2-7; D is perhaps TRBD2 (5 bases). The CDR3 is made up of 17 amino acids. CDR1 is PRHDT, CDR2 FYEKMQ, per germline (reference sequence). V lost 0 bases to trimming and J lost 1 base, with 16 bases between them.

V is TRBV7-2 and J is TRBJ2-7, with 10 bases identical to TRBD2. The CDR3 runs to 16 residues. J gave up 2 bases and V 4 bases, and 8 bases lay outside the gene matches. Germline V gene sequence: CDR1 SGHTA, CDR2 FQGNSA. Here the CDR3 reads CASSSSVSGGAYEQYF. CDR3 DNA: TGTGCCAGCAGCTCCTCGGTCAGCGGGGGGGCCTACGAGCAGTACTTC.

This clone was observed a single time. DNA of the CDR3: TGTGCCAGCAGTTACGGGGGGACCACCTACAATGAGCAGTTCTTC. Residues: CASSYGGTTYNEQFF. This chain connects TRBV11-2 to TRBJ2-1; 7 nucleotides match TRBD2. This CDR3 contains 15 residues. The V segment lost 6 bases and the J segment 2 bases; nucleotides outside the gene matches: 7. CDR1 SGHAT and CDR2 FQNNGV come from the germline V gene.

The V gene is TRBV18, the J gene TRBJ1-4; the D gene is possibly TRBD1 (6 bases). This CDR3 is 14 amino acids long. V dropped 6 bases and J dropped 7 bases, with 15 bases sitting between them. CDR1 and CDR2 (germline): KGHSH, LQKENI. This chain's CDR3 is CASSQFTGFEKLFF. CDR3 in DNA: TGTGCCAGCTCCCAATTCACAGGGTTTGAAAAACTGTTTTTT.

This chain connects TRBV11-2 to TRBJ2-3, with TRBD2 matching 14 bases. The CDR3 length is 16 residues. Germline-derived CDR1 and CDR2 are SGHAT and FQNNGV. V lost 2 bases to trimming and J lost 7 bases; unmatched junction nucleotides: 5. CDR3 protein: CASSLTRTSGGNTQYF. DNA for the CDR3: TGTGCCAGCAGCTTAACAAGGACTAGCGGGGGGAATACGCAGTATTTT. The entire variable domain, with the rest obtained from reference TRBV11-2 and TRBJ2-3, is as follows: EAGVAQSPRYKIIEKRQSVAFWCNPISGHATLYWYQQILGQGPKLLIQFQNNGVVDDSQLPKDRFSAERLKGVDSTLKIQPAKLEDSAVYLCASSLTRTSGGNTQYFGPGTRLTVL.

The chain is built from TRBV6-5 and TRBJ1-3; D possibly corresponds to TRBD1 (5 bases). Germline values: CDR1 MNHEY, CDR2 SVGAGI. The ends were cut back, 6 bases at V and 4 bases at J, with 13 bases in the middle. The CDR3 runs to 14 residues. The CDR3 region has the DNA TGTGCCAGCAGCCGAAGGGGAACCGGAAACACCATATATTTT. Translating it yields CASSRRGTGNTIYF.

The V gene is TRBV3-1 (or the pseudogene TRBV3-2), the J gene TRBJ1-6, with D unclear. The CDR3 is 15 residues long. V was pared by 1 base and J by 4 bases, with 8 bases between. Germline CDR1 LGHDT, CDR2 YNNKEL (reference sequence). CDR3 in amino acids: CASSQGVQYNSPLHF. The CDR3, as DNA: TGTGCCAGCAGCCAAGGTGTACAGTATAATTCACCCCTCCACTTT.